This is a list of T cell receptor beta chains from one sample in a study of cytomegalovirus exposure and HLA in healthy donors. This table comes from immunoSEQ multiplex PCR, and its TCRdb copy is limited to in-frame clones, with some not included. The sample includes about 250,000 clones, around 87% seen only once; the top ten take 2% to 3%. The sequencing sample was made of PBMCs. All receptors derive from a man younger than 35 in good health and CMV-seronegative. Both conserved end residues are part of each CDR3.

j_gene: TRBJ1-1; v_gene: TRBV29-1; CDR3aa: CSVGGANTEAFF
j_gene: TRBJ2-7; v_gene: TRBV6-5; CDR3aa: CASSEGVYEQYF
j_gene: TRBJ2-5; v_gene: TRBV5-4; CDR3aa: CASSLAEAGEETQYF
j_gene: TRBJ2-7; v_gene: TRBV7-6; CDR3aa: CASSPSGRASYEQYF
j_gene: TRBJ2-2; v_gene: TRBV19; CDR3aa: CASRSAGELFF
j_gene: TRBJ1-6; v_gene: TRBV4-2; CDR3aa: CASSPWWDSNSPLHF
j_gene: TRBJ2-3; v_gene: TRBV5-5; CDR3aa: CASSFKGQGYTDTQYF
j_gene: TRBJ1-2; v_gene: TRBV6-5; CDR3aa: CASSYGLNYGYTF
j_gene: TRBJ2-1; v_gene: TRBV18; CDR3aa: CASSPPQQHSNNEQFF
j_gene: TRBJ2-2; v_gene: TRBV7-3; CDR3aa: CASSLMAGVRNTGELFF
j_gene: TRBJ1-5; v_gene: TRBV7-2; CDR3aa: CASSGGTNNQPQHF
j_gene: TRBJ1-1; v_gene: TRBV28; CDR3aa: CASRLDEGGRNTEAFF
j_gene: TRBJ2-3; v_gene: TRBV2; CDR3aa: CASRWERGSADTQYF
j_gene: TRBJ1-3; v_gene: TRBV7-9; CDR3aa: CASSHRTARNTIYF
j_gene: TRBJ2-1; v_gene: TRBV10-3; CDR3aa: CAISGLPSGRASDEQFF
j_gene: TRBJ2-1; v_gene: TRBV27; CDR3aa: CASTSKPGGWDSYNEQFF
j_gene: TRBJ2-3; v_gene: TRBV7-8; CDR3aa: CASSFTGSSETQYF
j_gene: TRBJ2-1; v_gene: TRBV4-3; CDR3aa: CASSQDASGFNEQFF
j_gene: TRBJ2-2; v_gene: TRBV4-3; CDR3aa: CASSQETGGGPGELFF
j_gene: TRBJ2-2; v_gene: TRBV5-1; CDR3aa: CASSLGLAGYTGELFF
j_gene: TRBJ2-2; v_gene: TRBV7-7; CDR3aa: CASSRGENTGELFF
j_gene: TRBJ1-5; v_gene: TRBV6-5; CDR3aa: CASRRQGNQPQHF
j_gene: TRBJ2-7; v_gene: TRBV18; CDR3aa: CASSPWTGDTYEQYF
j_gene: TRBJ1-2; v_gene: TRBV28; CDR3aa: CASSLRRYGYTF
j_gene: TRBJ1-5; v_gene: TRBV7-3; CDR3aa: CASSVGQGNYSNQPQHF
j_gene: TRBJ2-7; v_gene: TRBV10-1; CDR3aa: CASTKDYEQYF
j_gene: TRBJ2-1; v_gene: TRBV7-9; CDR3aa: CASSPFSYNEQFF
j_gene: TRBJ2-7; v_gene: TRBV6-6; CDR3aa: CASSLDRGQNEQYF
j_gene: TRBJ2-7; v_gene: TRBV5-8; CDR3aa: CASRDPEGQGSYEQYF
j_gene: TRBJ1-2; v_gene: TRBV4-3; CDR3aa: CASSQEGQVTGGYTF
j_gene: TRBJ2-1; v_gene: TRBV15; CDR3aa: CATSRAPLTSGSSYNEQFF
j_gene: TRBJ1-4; v_gene: TRBV20-1; CDR3aa: CSASRGWKLFF
j_gene: TRBJ2-2; v_gene: TRBV7-2; CDR3aa: CASSLPRTFTTNTGELFF
j_gene: TRBJ2-7; v_gene: TRBV15; CDR3aa: CATSRGGGLTYEQYF
j_gene: TRBJ1-6; v_gene: TRBV5-1; CDR3aa: CASSYRLTNSPLHF
j_gene: TRBJ2-4; v_gene: TRBV29-1; CDR3aa: CSVDAGDIQYF
j_gene: TRBJ2-3; v_gene: TRBV7-6; CDR3aa: CASSLASGGAGDTQYF
j_gene: TRBJ2-5; v_gene: TRBV6-5; CDR3aa: CASSLGLAGWETQYF
j_gene: TRBJ2-7; v_gene: TRBV18; CDR3aa: CASSDRVGIYEQYF
j_gene: TRBJ1-3; v_gene: TRBV7-2; CDR3aa: CASSVNRVDTIYF
j_gene: TRBJ1-2; v_gene: TRBV6-1; CDR3aa: CASTVETYGYTF
j_gene: TRBJ1-1; v_gene: TRBV7-9; CDR3aa: CASTQGNTEAFF
j_gene: TRBJ2-1; v_gene: TRBV7-9; CDR3aa: CASSGTSGAYNEQFF
j_gene: TRBJ1-3; v_gene: TRBV5-4; CDR3aa: CASRQGGPSSGNTIYF
j_gene: TRBJ1-5; v_gene: TRBV9; CDR3aa: CASSAGGGHQPQHF
j_gene: TRBJ2-5; v_gene: TRBV7-8; CDR3aa: CASSRFRDSQETQYF
j_gene: TRBJ2-1; v_gene: TRBV5-4; CDR3aa: CASSSRLAGQKYNEQFF
j_gene: TRBJ2-1; v_gene: TRBV18; CDR3aa: CASSPGTVGNEQFF
j_gene: TRBJ2-2; v_gene: TRBV27; CDR3aa: CASSYGQGLTGELFF
j_gene: TRBJ1-3; v_gene: TRBV5-1; CDR3aa: CASSFGTQGNTIYF
j_gene: TRBJ2-2; v_gene: TRBV14; CDR3aa: CASSQGRNTGELFF
j_gene: TRBJ1-3; v_gene: TRBV6-1; CDR3aa: CASSEGGGPPGNTIYF
j_gene: TRBJ2-7; v_gene: TRBV27; CDR3aa: CASSLDGVSSYEQYF
j_gene: TRBJ2-3; v_gene: TRBV27; CDR3aa: CASSSRYNTQYF
j_gene: TRBJ1-5; v_gene: TRBV11-1; CDR3aa: CASRVDRPGICRNQPQHF